The rows below give T cell receptor beta chains drawn from one sample of a study of neoadjuvant anti-PD-1 for oral cavity cancer. Using immunoSEQ multiplex PCR, the repertoire was profiled, and TCRdb retains in-frame clones only, with some absent. Of 14,000 or so clones listed, 70% to 75% were seen once; the top ten hold roughly 2.5%. Sequencing was performed on PBMCs, taken after nivolumab (anti-PD-1) treatment. The receptors were gathered from a person between 40 and 79 years old with oral cavity squamous cell carcinoma. CDR3s include the opening cysteine and the closing phenylalanine or tryptophan. The D gene is left open where the match is weak. Size values are once, few and many counts, or a class for expanded clones, and some rows have none.

- TRBJ2-3 TRBV9 16 - TGTGCCAGCAGCGTAGACTGGGGGAGGACCACAGATACGCAGTATTTT CASSVDWGRTTDTQYF
- TRBJ2-1 TRBV11-2 16 - TGTGCCAGCAGAATCCCCGGCAGGGGAAGATACAATGAGCAGTTCTTC CASRIPGRGRYNEQFF
TRBD1 TRBJ1-4 TRBV6-1 17 - TGTGCCAGCAGTGAAGTGCCAGGGGGCGTAACTAATGAAAAACTGTTTTTT CASSEVPGGVTNEKLFF
TRBD1 TRBJ2-4 TRBV7-9 12 - TGTGCCAGCAGCTTCACAGGGGACATTCAGTACTTC CASSFTGDIQYF
TRBD2 TRBJ2-2 TRBV4-1 15 - TGCGCCAGCAGCCAAGGACTAGCGAGGAGGAGGGAGCTGTTTTTT CASSQGLARRRELFF
TRBD2 TRBJ2-1 TRBV4-2 15 - TGTGCCAGCAGCCAAGGGACTAGCGGGGACAATGAGCAGTTCTTC CASSQGTSGDNEQFF
- TRBJ1-3 TRBV6-1 14 - TGTGCCAGCAGTGATGTTTGGGTTCGAGACACCATATATTTT CASSDVWVRDTIYF
TRBD1 TRBJ2-1 TRBV19 15 - TGTGCCAGTAGTATGGGACAGGGGTTCGACAATGAGCAGTTCTTC CASSMGQGFDNEQFF
TRBD1 TRBJ2-5 TRBV2 13 once TGTGCCAGCAGCGACAGGGGTGGAGAGACCCAGTACTTC CASSDRGGETQYF
- TRBJ1-5 TRBV19 12 few TGTGCCAGTACCCCCTGGGGTGGATCCCAGCATTTT CASTPWGGSQHF
TRBD1 TRBJ2-2 TRBV11-3 16 - TGTGCCAGCAGCTCCAGACAGGGAGCGAACACCGGGGAGCTGTTTTTT CASSSRQGANTGELFF
- TRBJ2-1 TRBV30 13 - TGTGCCTGGATTAAGGGGGGGGGCGATGAGCAGTTCTTC CAWIKGGGDEQFF
- TRBJ2-1 TRBV7-9 13 - TGTGCCAGCAGCTTAGCCCTCTACGCTGAGCAGTTCTTC CASSLALYAEQFF
TRBD1 TRBJ2-1 TRBV7-7 14 - TGTGCCAGCAGCCCAGACAGGGATTCGGGAGAGCAGTTCTTC CASSPDRDSGEQFF
- TRBJ2-7 TRBV5-5 13 - TGTGCCAGCAGCTTCATCGGCAGCTACGAGCAGTACTTC CASSFIGSYEQYF
- TRBJ2-1 TRBV28 16 - TGTGCCAGCAGCAAGGGGGACGGGAAATCCTACAATGAGCAGTTCTTC CASSKGDGKSYNEQFF
- TRBJ2-7 TRBV27 14 - TGTGCCAGCAGTAGTTTGGGGGTCCTCTACGAGCAGTACTTC CASSSLGVLYEQYF
- TRBJ2-3 TRBV2 12 - TGTGCCAGCAGTGAGAGCCTTGGGGCGCAGTATTTT CASSESLGAQYF
- TRBJ2-1 TRBV30 14 - TGTGCCTGGAGAAAGGGGGATACCTACAATGAGCAGTTCTTC CAWRKGDTYNEQFF
- TRBJ2-1 TRBV2 13 - TGTGCCAGCAGTGATGCCCTCAACAATGAGCAGTTCTTC CASSDALNNEQFF
TRBD1 TRBJ2-7 TRBV6-1 15 - TGTGCCATCCAAGGCCCGGGACAGGGAGCCTACGAGCAGTACTTC CAIQGPGQGAYEQYF
- TRBJ2-1 TRBV19 14 - TGTGCCAGTATGGAAGCTTTCTCCTACAATGAGCAGTTCTTC CASMEAFSYNEQFF
TRBD2 TRBJ2-1 TRBV2 15 - TGTGCCAGCAAGTTGACTAGCGGAGCCAGGGATGAGCAGTTCTTC CASKLTSGARDEQFF
TRBD2 TRBJ2-1 TRBV14 17 - TGTGCCAGCAGCCAATCGGGACTACGATTTTGGAAGGATGAGCAGTTCTTC CASSQSGLRFWKDEQFF
- TRBJ1-1 TRBV25-1 15 few TGTGCCAGCAGTCGAAGCCAAGGTGGTCTAACTGAAGCTTTCTTT CASSRSQGGLTEAFF
- TRBJ1-1 TRBV6-1 14 - TGTGCCAGCAGACCAACTTCGGTGAACACTGAAGCTTTCTTT CASRPTSVNTEAFF
- TRBJ1-4 TRBV7-9 17 - TGTGCCAGCAGCTTAGCGATGATAGGGTTACCTAATGAAAAACTGTTTTTT CASSLAMIGLPNEKLFF
- TRBJ1-6 TRBV6-5 15 - TGTGCCAGCAGTTACATTCTGGGCAGGAATTCACCCCTCCACTTT CASSYILGRNSPLHF
TRBD2 TRBJ2-5 TRBV7-6 17 - TGTGCCAGCAGCTTAGAGGCTAGCGGGGGGGCCCAAGAGACCCAGTACTTC CASSLEASGGAQETQYF
- TRBJ2-5 TRBV7-9 18 - TGTGCCAGCAGCTTGGGTAGGTGGGCCGTGATGCGCCAAGAGACCCAGTACTTC CASSLGRWAVMRQETQYF
- TRBJ2-6 TRBV4-1 15 - TGCGCCAGCAGCCAAGTCGTTTCTGGGGCCAACGTCCTGACTTTC CASSQVVSGANVLTF
- TRBJ1-1 TRBV4-1 16 - TGCGCCAGCAGCACATGGGGGGGGGACTTGAACACTGAAGCTTTCTTT CASSTWGGDLNTEAFF
- TRBJ2-5 TRBV5-1 16 - TGCGCCAGCAGCTTGTCCCCCGGGCGGAGCCAAGAGACCCAGTACTTC CASSLSPGRSQETQYF
- TRBJ2-2 TRBV7-3 12 - TGTGCCAGCAGCCCATACACCGGGGAGCTGTTTTTT CASSPYTGELFF
- TRBJ2-7 TRBV30 15 - TGTGCCTGGAGTCCTACGGCGATAGCGCCCTACGAGCAGTACTTC CAWSPTAIAPYEQYF
- TRBJ1-1 TRBV6-5 13 - TGTGCCAGCAGTTACGGGGATAACACTGAAGCTTTCTTT CASSYGDNTEAFF
- TRBJ1-1 TRBV7-9 17 - TGTGCCAGCAGCTTAGGATCCGGACACATAACGAACACTGAAGCTTTCTTT CASSLGSGHITNTEAFF
- TRBJ2-7 TRBV27 15 - TGTGCCAGCAGTTTACTCCCGATTTCCTCCTACGAGCAGTACTTC CASSLLPISSYEQYF
- TRBJ2-7 TRBV7-9 11 once TGTGCCAGCAGCCCGGACCTGGGGCAGTACTTC CASSPDLGQYF